Below are 8 T cell receptor beta chains sequenced from a single sample in a study of long-term antiretroviral therapy in people with HIV. The run of the v3.0 immunoSEQ assay was at survey level. The repertoire was sequenced with immunoSEQ multiplex PCR; TCRdb's copy has only in-frame clones and lacks some. The data show roughly 15,000 clones, over 80% seen once. The source material was unsorted PBMCs, sampled 1.8 years before starting antiretroviral therapy. Receptor source: a middle-aged woman with HIV.

The gene calls are TRBV19 and TRBJ2-3; D not resolved. The CDR3 consists of 13 residues. In germline, CDR1 is LNHDA, CDR2 SQIVND (reference sequence). V lost 7 bases, J lost 0 bases, and 8 bases lay in between. The CDR3: CASTTGSTDTQYF. The DNA for the CDR3 is TGTGCCAGTACAACCGGGAGCACAGATACGCAGTATTTT.

The rearrangement uses TRBV5-6 and TRBJ2-7; the match to TRBD2 covers 9 bases. The germline V gene encodes CDR1 SGHDT and CDR2 YYEEEE. J gave up 6 bases and V 4 bases, and 5 bases lay outside the gene matches. The CDR3 spans 13 residues. This CDR3 reads CASSPSTSGEQYF. CDR3 nucleotide sequence: TGTGCCAGCAGCCCCTCGACTAGCGGCGAGCAGTACTTC.

The V gene is TRBV27, the J gene TRBJ2-7; TRBD1 matches 7 bases. The CDR3 is 17 amino acids. Germline CDR1 is MNHEY and CDR2 is SMNVEV (reference sequence). V lost 5 bases to trimming and J lost 3 bases; unmatched junction nucleotides: 16. The chain's CDR3 is CASSPSPDRQFGYEQYF. CDR3 DNA sequence: TGTGCCAGCAGTCCATCCCCGGACAGGCAATTCGGCTACGAGCAGTACTTC.

This clone appeared once. This chain joins TRBV4-2 and TRBJ1-2, with 11 bases matching TRBD1. Germline V gene data show CDR1 as LGHNA and CDR2 as YNFKEQ. This CDR3 comprises 17 residues. Trimming at V came to 0 bases and at J to 4 bases, leaving 7 bases not matched to a gene. In DNA form, the CDR3 reads TGTGCCAGCAGCCAAGATATAGGACAGGGGGCGGTCTATGGCTACACCTTC. This codes for CASSQDIGQGAVYGYTF.

CDR3 sequence: CASSLWGGSGGIQYF. CDR3 nucleotides: TGTGCCAGCAGTTTATGGGGGGGCAGCGGAGGCATTCAGTACTTC. The V gene is TRBV27, the J gene TRBJ2-4, with D possibly matching TRBD2 (7 bases). V lost 1 base to trimming and J lost 9 bases, with 16 bases between them. Per germline, CDR1 MNHEY and CDR2 SMNVEV (reference sequence). The CDR3 is made up of 15 amino acids.

V gene TRBV5-1 combines with J gene TRBJ1-1; D gene ambiguous. V was clipped by 4 bases and J by 4 bases, with 17 bases between them. CDR3 length equals 15 residues. Germline CDR1 SGHRS, CDR2 YFSETQ. In DNA form, the CDR3 reads TGCGCCAGCAGCCCCCGCGGGCCGGAGGTCACTGAAGCTTTCTTT. Its protein is CASSPRGPEVTEAFF.

J is TRBJ2-7 and V is TRBV5-1, with 8 bases aligning to TRBD1. Germline V CDR1 and CDR2: SGHRS, YFSETQ. The CDR3 is 15 residues long. The V segment lost 0 bases and the J segment 0 bases; nucleotides outside the gene matches: 2. This CDR3 reads CASSLAGTGSYEQYF. CDR3 nucleotide sequence: TGCGCCAGCAGCTTGGCCGGGACAGGCTCCTACGAGCAGTACTTC.

This clone was counted a few times. CDR3 protein: CASSLAGSGSYGYTF. CDR3 sequence (DNA): TGTGCCAGCAGCTTAGCGGGGTCAGGTTCTTATGGCTACACCTTC. This chain connects TRBV7-2 to TRBJ1-2; no clear D gene. CDR3 length: 15 amino acids. V lost 0 bases and J lost 5, with 13 bases in between. Germline loops: CDR1 SGHTA, CDR2 FQGNSA.